What follows describes a single TCR beta chain. Its cognate antigen is unknown. The data are from a study of vaccination and CD4 T cells after COVID-19. The V and J ends lost 7 bases and 8 bases respectively, with 18 bases between them. Germline V gives CDR1 MNHNS, CDR2 SASEGT. This CDR3 is 14 amino acids long. Treatment in this sample: roughly ten-day PBMC culture with coronavirus spike peptide pools or control peptides (ViraFEST assay). Cultured CD4+ T cell DNA was sequenced using the Oncomine TCR Beta short-read assay. TCRdb used MiXCR to reprocess the PCR reads, holding one entry per CDR3 protein. In the table there are around 26,000 distinct CDR3 sequences, 67% of which are singletons.

This clonotype was sampled from a human donor who received a COVID-19 vaccine. The V gene is TRBV6-1, the J gene TRBJ2-1; D is unclear. Material: CD4+ T cells from blood, cultured in vitro, obtained after SARS-CoV-2 vaccination. CDR3 sequence (DNA): TGTGCCAGCACCCCCGAGGCCAGGTACCATGAGCAGTTCTTC. Its translation: CASTPEARYHEQFF.